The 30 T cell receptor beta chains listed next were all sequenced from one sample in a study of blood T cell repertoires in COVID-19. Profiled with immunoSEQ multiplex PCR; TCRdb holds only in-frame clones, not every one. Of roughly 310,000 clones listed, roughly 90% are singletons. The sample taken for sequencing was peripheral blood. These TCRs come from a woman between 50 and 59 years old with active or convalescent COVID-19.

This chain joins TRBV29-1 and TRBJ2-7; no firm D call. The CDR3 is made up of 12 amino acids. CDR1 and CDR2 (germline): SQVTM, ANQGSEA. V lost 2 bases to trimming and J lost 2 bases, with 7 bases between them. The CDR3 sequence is CSVESGAYEQYF. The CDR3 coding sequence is TGCAGCGTTGAATCAGGTGCCTACGAGCAGTACTTC.

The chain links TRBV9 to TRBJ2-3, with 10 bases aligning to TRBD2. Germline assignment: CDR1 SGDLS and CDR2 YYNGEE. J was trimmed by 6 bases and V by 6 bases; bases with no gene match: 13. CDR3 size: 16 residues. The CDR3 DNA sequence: TGTGCCAGCACCCGGGAAGCGGGGGGGGGAAGGGATACGCAGTATTTT. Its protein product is CASTREAGGGRDTQYF.

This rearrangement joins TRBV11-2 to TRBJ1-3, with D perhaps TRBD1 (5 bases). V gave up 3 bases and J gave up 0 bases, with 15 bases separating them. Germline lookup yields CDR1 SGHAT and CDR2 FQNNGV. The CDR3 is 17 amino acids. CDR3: CASSFELTVHSGNTIYF. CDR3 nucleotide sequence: TGTGCCAGCAGCTTCGAACTGACAGTTCACTCTGGAAACACCATATATTTT.

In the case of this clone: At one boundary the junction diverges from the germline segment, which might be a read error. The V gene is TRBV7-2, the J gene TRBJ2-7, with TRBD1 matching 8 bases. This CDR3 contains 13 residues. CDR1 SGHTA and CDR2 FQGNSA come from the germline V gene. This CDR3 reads CASSLRQGPGANF. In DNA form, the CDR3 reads TGTGCCAGCAGCTTAAGACAGGGGCCCGGAGCAAACTTC.

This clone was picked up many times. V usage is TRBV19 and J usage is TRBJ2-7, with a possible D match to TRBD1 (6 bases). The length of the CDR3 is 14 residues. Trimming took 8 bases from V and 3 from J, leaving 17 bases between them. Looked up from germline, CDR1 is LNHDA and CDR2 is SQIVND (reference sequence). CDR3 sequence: CASRPATGVYEQYF. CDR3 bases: TGTGCCAGTCGCCCCGCGACAGGCGTCTACGAGCAGTACTTC. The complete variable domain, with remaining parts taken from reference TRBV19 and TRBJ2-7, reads DGGITQSPKYLFRKEGQNVTLSCEQNLNHDAMYWYRQDPGQGLRLIYYSQIVNDFQKGDIAEGYSVSREKKESFPLTVTSAQKNPTAFYLCASRPATGVYEQYFGPGTRLTVT.

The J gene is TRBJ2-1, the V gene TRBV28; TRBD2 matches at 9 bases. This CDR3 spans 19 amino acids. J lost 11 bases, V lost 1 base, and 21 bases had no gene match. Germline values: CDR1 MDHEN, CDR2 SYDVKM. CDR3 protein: CASSLFPEVGAREGRKQFF. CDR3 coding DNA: TGTGCCAGCAGTTTATTCCCCGAGGTGGGGGCGCGGGAGGGCCGTAAGCAGTTCTTC.

CDR3 in DNA: TGTGCCAGCAGTCCCTCTAACACTGAAGCTTTCTTT. This sequence encodes CASSPSNTEAFF. The chain uses TRBV28 and TRBJ1-1, with D hard to call. Trimming cost V 5 bases and J 2 bases, with 6 bases left between them. This CDR3 region has 12 residues. Germline loops: CDR1 MDHEN, CDR2 SYDVKM.

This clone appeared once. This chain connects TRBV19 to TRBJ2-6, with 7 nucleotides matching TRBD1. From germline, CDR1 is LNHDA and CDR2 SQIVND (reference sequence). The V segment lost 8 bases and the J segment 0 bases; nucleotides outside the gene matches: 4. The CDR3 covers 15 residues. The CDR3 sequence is CASVSGGSGANVLTF. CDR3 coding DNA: TGTGCCAGTGTTTCAGGGGGCTCTGGGGCCAACGTCCTGACTTTC.

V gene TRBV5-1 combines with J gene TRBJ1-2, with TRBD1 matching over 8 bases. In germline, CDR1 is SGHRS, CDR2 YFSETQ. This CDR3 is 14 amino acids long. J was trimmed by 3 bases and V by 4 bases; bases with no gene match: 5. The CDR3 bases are TGCGCCAGCAGCGACGCGACAGGGGACTATGGCTACACCTTC. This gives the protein CASSDATGDYGYTF. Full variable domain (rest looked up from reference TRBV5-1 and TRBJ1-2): KAGVTQTPRYLIKTRGQQVTLSCSPISGHRSVSWYQQTPGQGLQFLFEYFSETQRNKGNFPGRFSGRQFSNSRSEMNVSTLELGDSALYLCASSDATGDYGYTFGSGTRLTVV.

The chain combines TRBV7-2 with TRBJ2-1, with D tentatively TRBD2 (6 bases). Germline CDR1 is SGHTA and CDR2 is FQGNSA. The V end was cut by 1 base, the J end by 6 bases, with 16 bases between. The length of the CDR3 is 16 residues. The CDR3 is CASSLVWRDPFNEQFF. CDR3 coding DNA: TGTGCCAGCAGCTTAGTCTGGCGGGACCCTTTCAATGAGCAGTTCTTC.

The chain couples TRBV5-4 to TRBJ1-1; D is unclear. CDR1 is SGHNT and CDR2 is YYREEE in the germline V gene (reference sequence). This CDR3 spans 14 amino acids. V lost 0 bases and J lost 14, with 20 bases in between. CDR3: CASSLDPPASGTFF. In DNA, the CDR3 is TGTGCCAGCAGCTTGGATCCCCCGGCGAGCGGAACCTTCTTT.

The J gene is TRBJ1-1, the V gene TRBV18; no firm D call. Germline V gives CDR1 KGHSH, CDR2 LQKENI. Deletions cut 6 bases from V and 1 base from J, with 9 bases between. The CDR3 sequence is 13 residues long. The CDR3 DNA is TGTGCCAGCTCGGCTCAAACGAACACTGAAGCTTTCTTT. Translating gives CASSAQTNTEAFF.

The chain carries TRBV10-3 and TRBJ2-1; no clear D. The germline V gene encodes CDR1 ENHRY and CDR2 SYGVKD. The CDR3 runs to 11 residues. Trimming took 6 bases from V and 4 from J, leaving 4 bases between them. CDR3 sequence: CAISSYNEQFF. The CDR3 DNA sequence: TGTGCCATCAGCAGTTACAATGAGCAGTTCTTC.

CDR3 nucleotides: TGTGCCAGCAGTTCGGACAGAGGAAACACCATATATTTT. Protein sequence: CASSSDRGNTIYF. V and J are TRBV27 and TRBJ1-3; a possible D gene is TRBD1 (6 bases). This CDR3 has 13 residues. Between the trimmed V and J ends, which lost 4 bases and 4 bases, there was a span of 8 bases. CDR1 and CDR2 (germline): MNHEY, SMNVEV (reference sequence).

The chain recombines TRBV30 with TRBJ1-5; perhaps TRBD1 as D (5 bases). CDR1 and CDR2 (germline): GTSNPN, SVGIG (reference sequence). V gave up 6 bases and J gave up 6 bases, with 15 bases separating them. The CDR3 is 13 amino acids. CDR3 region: CACSQGSGQPQHF. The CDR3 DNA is TGTGCCTGTTCGCAGGGTTCAGGTCAGCCCCAGCATTTT.

The CDR3 DNA reads TGCGCCAGCAGCTTGGACTTCACTTCGATCGGCTACACCTTC. Its translation is CASSLDFTSIGYTF. The rearrangement links TRBV5-1 to TRBJ1-2; D is ambiguous. Germline lookup yields CDR1 SGHRS and CDR2 YFSETQ. Trimming pared 0 bases from V and 8 bases from J, leaving 14 bases between. The CDR3 spans 14 residues.

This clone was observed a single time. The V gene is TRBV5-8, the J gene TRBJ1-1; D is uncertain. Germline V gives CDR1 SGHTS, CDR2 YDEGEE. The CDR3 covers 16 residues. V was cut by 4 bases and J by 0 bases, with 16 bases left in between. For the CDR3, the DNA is TGTGCCAGCAGCCCGGTAGCGGTCCAGTTGAACACTGAAGCTTTCTTT. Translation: CASSPVAVQLNTEAFF.

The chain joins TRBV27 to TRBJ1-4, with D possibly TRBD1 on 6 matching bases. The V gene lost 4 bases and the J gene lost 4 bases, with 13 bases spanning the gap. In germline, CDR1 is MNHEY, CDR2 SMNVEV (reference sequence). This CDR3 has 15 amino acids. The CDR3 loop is CASSSRTALNEKLFF. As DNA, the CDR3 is TGTGCCAGCAGTTCCCGGACAGCGCTTAATGAAAAACTGTTTTTT. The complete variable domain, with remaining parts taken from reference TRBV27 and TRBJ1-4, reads EAQVTQNPRYLITVTGKKLTVTCSQNMNHEYMSWYRQDPGLGLRQIYYSMNVEVTDKGDVPEGYKVSRKEKRNFPLILESPSPNQTSLYFCASSSRTALNEKLFFGSGTQLSVL.

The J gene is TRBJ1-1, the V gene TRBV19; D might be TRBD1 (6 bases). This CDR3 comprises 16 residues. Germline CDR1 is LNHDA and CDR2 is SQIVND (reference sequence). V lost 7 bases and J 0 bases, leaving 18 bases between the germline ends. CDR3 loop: CASKHRDTPLNTEAFF. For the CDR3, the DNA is TGTGCCAGTAAACACCGGGACACCCCCTTGAACACTGAAGCTTTCTTT.

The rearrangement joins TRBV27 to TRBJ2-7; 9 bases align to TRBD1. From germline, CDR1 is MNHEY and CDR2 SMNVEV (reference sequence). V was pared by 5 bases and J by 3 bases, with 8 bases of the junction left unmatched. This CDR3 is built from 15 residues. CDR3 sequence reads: CASSKTPGQGYEQYF. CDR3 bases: TGTGCCAGCAGTAAGACCCCGGGACAGGGCTACGAGCAGTACTTC.

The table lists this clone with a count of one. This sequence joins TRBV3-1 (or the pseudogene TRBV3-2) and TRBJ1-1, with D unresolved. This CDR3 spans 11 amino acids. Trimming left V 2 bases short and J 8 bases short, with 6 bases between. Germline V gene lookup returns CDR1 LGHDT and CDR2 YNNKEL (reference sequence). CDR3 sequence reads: CASSQLREAFF. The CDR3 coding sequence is TGTGCCAGCAGCCAACTAAGAGAAGCTTTCTTT.

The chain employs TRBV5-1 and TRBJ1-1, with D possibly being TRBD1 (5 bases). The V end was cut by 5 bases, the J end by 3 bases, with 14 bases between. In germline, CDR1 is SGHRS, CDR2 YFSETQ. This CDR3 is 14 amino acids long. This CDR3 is CASSSRAGDTEAFF. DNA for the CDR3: TGCGCCAGCAGTTCCAGGGCGGGGGACACTGAAGCTTTCTTT.

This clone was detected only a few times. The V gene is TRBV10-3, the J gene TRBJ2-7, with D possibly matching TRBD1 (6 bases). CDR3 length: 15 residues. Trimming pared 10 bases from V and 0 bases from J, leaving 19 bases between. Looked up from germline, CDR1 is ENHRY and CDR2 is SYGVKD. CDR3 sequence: CATANRDKSSYEQYF. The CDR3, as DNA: TGTGCCACGGCGAACCGGGACAAGAGCTCCTACGAGCAGTACTTC.

In nucleotides, the CDR3 is TGTGCCAGCAGCTCCTACGGACAGGGCTCCTACAATGAGCAGTTCTTC. This translates into CASSSYGQGSYNEQFF. The V gene is TRBV7-6, the J gene TRBJ2-1; 8 bases are shared with TRBD1. CDR1 SGHVS and CDR2 FNYEAQ come from the germline V gene. Trimming removed 4 bases from V and 0 bases from J; junction bases left unmatched: 5. The CDR3 loop spans 16 amino acids.

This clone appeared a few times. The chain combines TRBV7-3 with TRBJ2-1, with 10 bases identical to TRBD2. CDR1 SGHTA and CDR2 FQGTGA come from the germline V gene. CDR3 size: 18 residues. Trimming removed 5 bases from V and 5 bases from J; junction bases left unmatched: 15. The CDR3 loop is CASSHGPLERGGHNEQFF. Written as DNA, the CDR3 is TGTGCCAGCAGCCATGGCCCCCTGGAGCGGGGGGGGCACAATGAGCAGTTCTTC.

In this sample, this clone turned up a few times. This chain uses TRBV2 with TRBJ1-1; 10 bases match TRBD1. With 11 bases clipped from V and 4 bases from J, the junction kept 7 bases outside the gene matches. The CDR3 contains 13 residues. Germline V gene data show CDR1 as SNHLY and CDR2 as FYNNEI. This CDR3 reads CAGNRDRGTEAFF. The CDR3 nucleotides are TGTGCCGGAAACAGGGACAGGGGCACTGAAGCTTTCTTT. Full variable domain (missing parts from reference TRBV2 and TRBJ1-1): EPEVTQTPSHQVTQMGQEVILRCVPISNHLYFYWYRQILGQKVEFLVSFYNNEISEKSEIFDDQFSVERPDGSNFTLKIRSTKLEDSAMYFCAGNRDRGTEAFFGQGTRLTVV.

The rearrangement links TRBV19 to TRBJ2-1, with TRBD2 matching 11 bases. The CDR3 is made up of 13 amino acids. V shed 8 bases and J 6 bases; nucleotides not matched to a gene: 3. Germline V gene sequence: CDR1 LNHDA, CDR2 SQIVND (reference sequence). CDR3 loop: CASSGLAVNEQFF. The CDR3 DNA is TGTGCCAGTTCGGGACTAGCGGTCAATGAGCAGTTCTTC.

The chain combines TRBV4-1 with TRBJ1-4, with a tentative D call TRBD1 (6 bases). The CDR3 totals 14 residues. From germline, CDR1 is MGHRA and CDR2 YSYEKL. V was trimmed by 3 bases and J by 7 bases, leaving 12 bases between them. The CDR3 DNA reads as TGCGCCAGCAGCCATGGACAGTCGGGTGAAAAACTGTTTTTT. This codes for CASSHGQSGEKLFF.

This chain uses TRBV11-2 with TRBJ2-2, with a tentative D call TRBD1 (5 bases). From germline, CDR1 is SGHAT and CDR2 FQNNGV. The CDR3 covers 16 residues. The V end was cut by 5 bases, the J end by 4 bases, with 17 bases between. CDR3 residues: CASSNPREGITGELFF. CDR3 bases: TGTGCCAGCAGCAATCCCAGGGAAGGGATCACCGGGGAGCTGTTTTTT.

CDR3 loop: CATSRVHAGGGYNEQFF. The CDR3 coding sequence is TGTGCCACCAGCAGAGTACATGCGGGAGGGGGGTACAATGAGCAGTTCTTC. The V and J genes are TRBV15 and TRBJ2-1, with 9 bases that match TRBD2. This CDR3 is 17 amino acids long. Germline V gene data show CDR1 as LNHNV and CDR2 as YYDKDF (reference sequence). With V trimmed by 1 base and J by 4 bases, 8 bases remained unmatched.